This T cell receptor beta chain came from a study of chemoradiotherapy in HPV16-positive cancers. General observations from the study: The functional HPV-specific definition rests on just two HPV16-positive patients. During treatment, candidate HPV-specific clones and E7-related motifs expanded in tumor.

Points on this clone: Its antigen remains unknown.

Repertoires were sampled repeatedly during chemoradiotherapy. Germline V gene data show CDR1 as MNHNS and CDR2 as SASEGT. The CDR3 is made up of 14 amino acids. V lost 2 bases to trimming and J lost 2 bases; unmatched junction nucleotides: 1. Method: immunoSEQ multiplex PCR; TCRdb's copy keeps in-frame clones and lacks some. The sample holds about 39,000 clones, more than 75% seen once. This chain links TRBV6-1 with TRBJ1-2; TRBD1 matches 8 bases. The material was blood, obtained from a patient who underwent chemoradiotherapy. This TCR was recovered from a human donor with HPV-associated anogenital cancer. CDR3 nucleotide sequence: TGTGCCAGCAGTGAACAGGGGGCGAACTATGGCTACACCTTC. Translating gives CASSEQGANYGYTF.